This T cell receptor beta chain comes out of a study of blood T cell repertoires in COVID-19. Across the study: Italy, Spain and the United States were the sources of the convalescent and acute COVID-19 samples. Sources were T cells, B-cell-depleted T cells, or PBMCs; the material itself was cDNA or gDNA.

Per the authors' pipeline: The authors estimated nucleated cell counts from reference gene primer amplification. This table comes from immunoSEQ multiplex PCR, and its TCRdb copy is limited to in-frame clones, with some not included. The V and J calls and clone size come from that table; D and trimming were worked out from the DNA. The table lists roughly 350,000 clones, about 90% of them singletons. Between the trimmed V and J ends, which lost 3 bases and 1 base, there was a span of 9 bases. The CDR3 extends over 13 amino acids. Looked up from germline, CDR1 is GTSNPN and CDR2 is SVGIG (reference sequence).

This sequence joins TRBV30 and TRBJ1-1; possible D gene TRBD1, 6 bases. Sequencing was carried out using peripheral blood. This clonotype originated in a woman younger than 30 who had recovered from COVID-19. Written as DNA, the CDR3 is TGTGCCTGGAGCGAGGACAGGAACACTGAAGCTTTCTTT. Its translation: CAWSEDRNTEAFF.